One and the same sample provided the 5 T cell receptor beta chains below, sequenced in a study of Graves' ophthalmopathy and Graves' hyperthyroidism. Amplification targeted the TCR beta CDR3 regions, with RNA transcripts as the source material. First-round RT-PCR relied on HTBI primers, and a second-round multiplex PCR came next. TCRdb re-called the multiplex PCR reads with MiXCR, one entry per CDR3 protein. Of over 650,000 distinct CDR3 sequences in the sample, about 41% were seen once. Sequencing was carried out using peripheral blood. The receptors here all came from an adult man with Graves' ophthalmopathy.

With respect to this clonotype: The junction departs from germline at one end; a sequencing error may be responsible. The rearrangement joins TRBV5-1 to TRBJ1-4; D is possibly TRBD1 (5 bases). Germline V gene data show CDR1 as SGHRS and CDR2 as YFSETQ. The CDR3 runs 17 residues. For the CDR3, the DNA is TGCGCCAGCAGCCAATCCACTTGGCAGGGAATCAATGAAAACCTGTTTTTT. Protein product: CASSQSTWQGINENLFF.

V gene TRBV10-2 combines with J gene TRBJ1-6; 9 positions agree with TRBD1. Trimming removed 4 bases from V and 5 bases from J; junction bases left unmatched: 3. Germline V CDR1 and CDR2: WSHSY, SAAADI. The CDR3 totals 15 residues. The CDR3 sequence is CASSVGQGNNSPLHF. CDR3 DNA: TGCGCCAGCAGTGTAGGACAGGGGAATAATTCACCCCTCCACTTT.

V usage is TRBV2 and J usage is TRBJ2-7, with TRBD2 matching 9 bases. After removal of 4 bases from V and 6 bases from J, the junction contained 7 bases not matched to a gene. The germline V gene encodes CDR1 SNHLY and CDR2 FYNNEI. The length of the CDR3 is 14 residues. CDR3 coding DNA: TGTGCCAGCAGTGGGACTAGCGAGGGCCTCGAGCAGTACTTC. This gives the protein CASSGTSEGLEQYF.

Many counts were recorded for this clonotype. The genes are TRBV5-1 and TRBJ1-2; D is undetermined. Germline V lookup: CDR1 SGHRS, CDR2 YFSETQ. The ends were cut back, 0 bases at V and 5 bases at J, with 11 bases in the middle. This CDR3 has 14 residues. In nucleotides, the CDR3 is TGCGCCAGCAGCTTGGAGGCAGCGAATTATGGCTACACCTTC. This gives the protein CASSLEAANYGYTF.

This clonotype was recorded many times. The chain joins TRBV10-2 to TRBJ1-1, with D possibly being TRBD1 (5 bases). Germline V gives CDR1 WSHSY, CDR2 SAAADI. V was shortened by 2 bases and J by 4 bases, with 11 bases between the two germline ends. This CDR3 region has 14 residues. The CDR3 DNA reads TGCGCCAGCAGTGAGCCCGGGACCGCCACTGAAGCTTTCTTT. It encodes CASSEPGTATEAFF.